This T cell receptor beta chain was identified during a study of radiotherapy plus CTLA-4 blockade in lung cancer (dated by TCRdb to the late 2010s). Context from the whole study: Among enrolled patients, 15% to 20% had an objective response and 30% to 40% reached disease control.

The library came from the immunoSEQ multiplex PCR assay. TCRdb carries this immuneACCESS record with in-frame sequences only. Its versions omit some clonotypes, under half of them owing to an unresolved V gene in the studies checked, with the rest unexplained. In all, the sample holds tens of thousands of clones, and just over 75% of those were seen once. Of the sample, roughly 4% falls within the top ten clones. Focal radiation therapy combined with CTLA-4 blockade (ipilimumab) was tested in patients with chemo-refractory metastatic non-small-cell lung cancer. Overall study results and their limits: TCR clones derived from tumors expanded in peripheral blood after treatment with radiotherapy and ipilimumab. Increased serum interferon-beta after radiation, together with early dynamic changes in blood T cell clones, were reported to be the strongest predictors of response.

In regard to this clone: The clone's antigen remains unknown. The input lacks base qualities; no much larger clone sits a single base away.

Reading from cysteine to phenylalanine, the CDR3 counts 14 amino acids. CDR3 DNA is the only sequence kept; it has 42 bases, read in frame from the first base. CDR1 and CDR2 are read off the germline V gene as MDHEN and SYDVKM. Compared with germline, V lacks 5 bases and J lacks 4 bases; bases without a gene match: 6. This clonotype was sampled from a human donor with non-small cell lung cancer who had a partial response to radiotherapy plus ipilimumab. Sample: peripheral blood, taken from a patient treated with radiotherapy plus ipilimumab. This chain joins TRBV28 to TRBJ1-2, and 8 junction bases match TRBD1. The base sequence is TGTGCCAGCAGTGGGGGGACAGGCGGCTATGGCTACACCTTC. It encodes CASSGGTGGYGYTF.